This T cell receptor beta chain was observed in a study of blood T cell repertoires in COVID-19. The wider study: Donors in the United States, Italy and Spain gave samples during acute or convalescent COVID-19. T cells, B-cell-depleted T cells, or PBMCs provided the cDNA or gDNA that served as material.

V shed 8 bases and J shed 8 bases, with 18 bases lying between them. CDR3 length: 13 residues. Germline CDR1 is LNHDA and CDR2 is SQIVND (reference sequence). As handled by the study authors: Counts of nucleated cells, estimated from reference gene primer amplification, were obtained. The data were produced by immunoSEQ multiplex PCR, yet TCRdb's version contains in-frame clones alone and is incomplete. The DNA gave D and trimming, while V, J and clone size come from that table. Of approximately 390,000 clones in the sample, about 89% were seen once. The Seattle site enrolled patients during active infection and followed them longitudinally.

V and J are TRBV19 and TRBJ1-1; TRBD1 is a possible D gene (5 bases). This clonotype was sampled from a woman aged 60-75 years with COVID-19, enrolled during active disease. The specimen was peripheral blood. The CDR3 DNA is TGTGCCAGTGGCCCCGGGGGAAACCTCGAAGCTTTCTTT. Protein product: CASGPGGNLEAFF.